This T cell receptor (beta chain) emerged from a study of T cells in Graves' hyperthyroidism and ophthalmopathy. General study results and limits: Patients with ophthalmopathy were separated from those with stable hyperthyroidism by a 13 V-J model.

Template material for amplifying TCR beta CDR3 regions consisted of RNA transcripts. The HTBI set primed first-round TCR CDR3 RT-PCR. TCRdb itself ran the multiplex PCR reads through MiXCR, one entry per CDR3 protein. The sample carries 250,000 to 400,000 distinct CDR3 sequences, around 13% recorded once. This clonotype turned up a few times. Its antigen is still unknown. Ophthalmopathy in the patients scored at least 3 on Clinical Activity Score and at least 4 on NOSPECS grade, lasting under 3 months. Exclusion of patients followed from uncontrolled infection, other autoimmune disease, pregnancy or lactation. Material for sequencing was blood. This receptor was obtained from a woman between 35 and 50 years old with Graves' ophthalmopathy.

The CDR3 sequence is CASRSGTGSGNQPQHF. CDR3 bases: TGTGCCAGTAGGTCGGGGACGGGAAGTGGCAATCAGCCCCAGCATTTT. This chain connects TRBV19 to TRBJ1-5; maybe TRBD1 (5 bases). CDR3 length: 16 residues. Germline V gene data show CDR1 as LNHDA and CDR2 as SQIVND (reference sequence). The germline V and J ends were trimmed by 6 bases and 2 bases, with 17 bases remaining between them.